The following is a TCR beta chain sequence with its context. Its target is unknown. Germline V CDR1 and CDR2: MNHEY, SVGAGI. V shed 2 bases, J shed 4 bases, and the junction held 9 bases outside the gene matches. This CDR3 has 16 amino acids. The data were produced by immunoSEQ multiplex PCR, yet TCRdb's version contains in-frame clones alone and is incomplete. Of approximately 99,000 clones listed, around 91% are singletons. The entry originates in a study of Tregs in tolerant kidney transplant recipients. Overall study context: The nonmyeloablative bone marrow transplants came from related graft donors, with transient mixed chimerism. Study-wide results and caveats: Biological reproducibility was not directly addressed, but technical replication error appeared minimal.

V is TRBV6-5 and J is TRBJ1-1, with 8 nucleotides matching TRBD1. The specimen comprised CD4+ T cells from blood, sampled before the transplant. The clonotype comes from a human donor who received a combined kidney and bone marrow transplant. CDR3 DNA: TGTGCCAGCAGTTACACTGCCGGGACAGGTACCACTGAAGCTTTCTTT. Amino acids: CASSYTAGTGTTEAFF.